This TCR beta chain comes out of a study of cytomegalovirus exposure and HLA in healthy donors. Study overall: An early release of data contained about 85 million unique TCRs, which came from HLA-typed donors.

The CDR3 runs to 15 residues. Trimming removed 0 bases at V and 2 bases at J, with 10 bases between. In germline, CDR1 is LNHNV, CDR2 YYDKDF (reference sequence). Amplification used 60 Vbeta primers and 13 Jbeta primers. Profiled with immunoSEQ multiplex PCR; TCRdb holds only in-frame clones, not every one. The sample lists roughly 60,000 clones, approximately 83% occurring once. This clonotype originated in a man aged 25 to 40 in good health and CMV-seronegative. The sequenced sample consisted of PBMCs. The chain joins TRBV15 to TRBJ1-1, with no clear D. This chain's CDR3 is CATSRDARLNTEAFF. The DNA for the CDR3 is TGTGCCACCAGCAGAGACGCCAGACTAAACACTGAAGCTTTCTTT.